The source of this TCR beta chain is a study of blood T cell repertoires in COVID-19. Study-level background: The cDNA or gDNA used as material had been derived from T cells, B-cell-depleted T cells, or PBMCs.

Method: immunoSEQ multiplex PCR; TCRdb's copy keeps in-frame clones and lacks some. This sample yields tens of thousands of clones, of which less than 90% are seen a single time; approximately 20% belongs to the top ten. The source of this sequence is a man aged 70-80 years with acute or convalescent COVID-19. The sample taken for sequencing was peripheral blood.

The CDR3 loop reads CASTSQGALDIQYF. In DNA, the CDR3 is TGTGCCAGCACCTCACAGGGTGCCCTAGACATTCAGTACTTC. The chain is built from TRBV5-6 and TRBJ2-4, with D possibly being TRBD1 (6 bases). Trimming took off 6 bases at V and 8 bases at J, with 18 bases between the two ends. The CDR3 consists of 14 residues. Germline lookup yields CDR1 SGHDT and CDR2 YYEEEE.